This T cell receptor (beta chain) derives from a study of blood T cell repertoires in COVID-19. Study as a whole: COVID-19 samples from acute and convalescent phases originated in the United States, Italy and Spain. The analysed material was cDNA or gDNA that came from T cells, B-cell-depleted T cells, or PBMCs.

Participant ages covered roughly 18 to 89 years across approximately 25 US areas. Study processing details: Researchers report that nucleated cell counts were estimated from reference gene primer amplification. Sequenced by immunoSEQ multiplex PCR; TCRdb stores in-frame clones only, minus some. The V and J calls and clone size were taken over from that table, and D and trimming were inferred from the DNA. The table has 300,000 to 350,000 clones, roughly 90% seen once; the top ten hold 8.9%. The sequence derives from a young woman who had recovered from COVID-19. The sample consisted of PBMCs or T cells enriched from blood (not recorded which).

The CDR3 coding sequence is TGTGCCAGCAGCCTCGGCGGGACAGGTTATGAGCAGTTCTTC. It yields the protein CASSLGGTGYEQFF. V gene TRBV4-2 combines with J gene TRBJ2-1; 8 bases are a match to TRBD1. The length of the CDR3 is 14 residues. V lost 4 bases, J lost 8 bases, and 7 bases stayed unmatched. Germline V gene sequence: CDR1 LGHNA, CDR2 YNFKEQ.